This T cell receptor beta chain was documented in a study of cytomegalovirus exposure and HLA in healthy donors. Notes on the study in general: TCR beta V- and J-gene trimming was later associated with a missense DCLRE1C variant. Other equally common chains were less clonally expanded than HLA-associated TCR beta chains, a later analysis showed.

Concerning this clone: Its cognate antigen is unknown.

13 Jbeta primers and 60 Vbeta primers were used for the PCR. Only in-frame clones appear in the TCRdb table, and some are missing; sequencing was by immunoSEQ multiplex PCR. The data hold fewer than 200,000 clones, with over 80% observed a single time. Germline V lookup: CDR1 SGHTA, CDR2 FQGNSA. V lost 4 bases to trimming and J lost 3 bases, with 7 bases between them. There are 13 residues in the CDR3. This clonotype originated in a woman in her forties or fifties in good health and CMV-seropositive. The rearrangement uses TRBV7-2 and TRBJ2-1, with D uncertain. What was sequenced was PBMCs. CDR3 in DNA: TGTGCCAGCAGCTCTACTATCTACAATGAGCAGTTCTTC. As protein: CASSSTIYNEQFF.